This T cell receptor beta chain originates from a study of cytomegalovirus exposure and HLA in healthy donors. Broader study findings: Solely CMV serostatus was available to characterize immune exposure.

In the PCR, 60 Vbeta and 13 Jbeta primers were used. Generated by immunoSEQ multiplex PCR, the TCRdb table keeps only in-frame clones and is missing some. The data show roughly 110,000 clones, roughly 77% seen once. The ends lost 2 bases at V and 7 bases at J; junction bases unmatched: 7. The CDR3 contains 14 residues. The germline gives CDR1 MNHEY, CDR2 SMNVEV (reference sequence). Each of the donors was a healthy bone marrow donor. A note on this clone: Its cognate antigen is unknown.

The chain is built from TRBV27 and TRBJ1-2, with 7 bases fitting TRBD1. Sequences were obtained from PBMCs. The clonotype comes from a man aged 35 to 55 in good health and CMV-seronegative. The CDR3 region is CASSLLTGVGGYTF. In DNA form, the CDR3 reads TGTGCCAGCAGTTTACTTACAGGGGTGGGTGGCTACACCTTC.